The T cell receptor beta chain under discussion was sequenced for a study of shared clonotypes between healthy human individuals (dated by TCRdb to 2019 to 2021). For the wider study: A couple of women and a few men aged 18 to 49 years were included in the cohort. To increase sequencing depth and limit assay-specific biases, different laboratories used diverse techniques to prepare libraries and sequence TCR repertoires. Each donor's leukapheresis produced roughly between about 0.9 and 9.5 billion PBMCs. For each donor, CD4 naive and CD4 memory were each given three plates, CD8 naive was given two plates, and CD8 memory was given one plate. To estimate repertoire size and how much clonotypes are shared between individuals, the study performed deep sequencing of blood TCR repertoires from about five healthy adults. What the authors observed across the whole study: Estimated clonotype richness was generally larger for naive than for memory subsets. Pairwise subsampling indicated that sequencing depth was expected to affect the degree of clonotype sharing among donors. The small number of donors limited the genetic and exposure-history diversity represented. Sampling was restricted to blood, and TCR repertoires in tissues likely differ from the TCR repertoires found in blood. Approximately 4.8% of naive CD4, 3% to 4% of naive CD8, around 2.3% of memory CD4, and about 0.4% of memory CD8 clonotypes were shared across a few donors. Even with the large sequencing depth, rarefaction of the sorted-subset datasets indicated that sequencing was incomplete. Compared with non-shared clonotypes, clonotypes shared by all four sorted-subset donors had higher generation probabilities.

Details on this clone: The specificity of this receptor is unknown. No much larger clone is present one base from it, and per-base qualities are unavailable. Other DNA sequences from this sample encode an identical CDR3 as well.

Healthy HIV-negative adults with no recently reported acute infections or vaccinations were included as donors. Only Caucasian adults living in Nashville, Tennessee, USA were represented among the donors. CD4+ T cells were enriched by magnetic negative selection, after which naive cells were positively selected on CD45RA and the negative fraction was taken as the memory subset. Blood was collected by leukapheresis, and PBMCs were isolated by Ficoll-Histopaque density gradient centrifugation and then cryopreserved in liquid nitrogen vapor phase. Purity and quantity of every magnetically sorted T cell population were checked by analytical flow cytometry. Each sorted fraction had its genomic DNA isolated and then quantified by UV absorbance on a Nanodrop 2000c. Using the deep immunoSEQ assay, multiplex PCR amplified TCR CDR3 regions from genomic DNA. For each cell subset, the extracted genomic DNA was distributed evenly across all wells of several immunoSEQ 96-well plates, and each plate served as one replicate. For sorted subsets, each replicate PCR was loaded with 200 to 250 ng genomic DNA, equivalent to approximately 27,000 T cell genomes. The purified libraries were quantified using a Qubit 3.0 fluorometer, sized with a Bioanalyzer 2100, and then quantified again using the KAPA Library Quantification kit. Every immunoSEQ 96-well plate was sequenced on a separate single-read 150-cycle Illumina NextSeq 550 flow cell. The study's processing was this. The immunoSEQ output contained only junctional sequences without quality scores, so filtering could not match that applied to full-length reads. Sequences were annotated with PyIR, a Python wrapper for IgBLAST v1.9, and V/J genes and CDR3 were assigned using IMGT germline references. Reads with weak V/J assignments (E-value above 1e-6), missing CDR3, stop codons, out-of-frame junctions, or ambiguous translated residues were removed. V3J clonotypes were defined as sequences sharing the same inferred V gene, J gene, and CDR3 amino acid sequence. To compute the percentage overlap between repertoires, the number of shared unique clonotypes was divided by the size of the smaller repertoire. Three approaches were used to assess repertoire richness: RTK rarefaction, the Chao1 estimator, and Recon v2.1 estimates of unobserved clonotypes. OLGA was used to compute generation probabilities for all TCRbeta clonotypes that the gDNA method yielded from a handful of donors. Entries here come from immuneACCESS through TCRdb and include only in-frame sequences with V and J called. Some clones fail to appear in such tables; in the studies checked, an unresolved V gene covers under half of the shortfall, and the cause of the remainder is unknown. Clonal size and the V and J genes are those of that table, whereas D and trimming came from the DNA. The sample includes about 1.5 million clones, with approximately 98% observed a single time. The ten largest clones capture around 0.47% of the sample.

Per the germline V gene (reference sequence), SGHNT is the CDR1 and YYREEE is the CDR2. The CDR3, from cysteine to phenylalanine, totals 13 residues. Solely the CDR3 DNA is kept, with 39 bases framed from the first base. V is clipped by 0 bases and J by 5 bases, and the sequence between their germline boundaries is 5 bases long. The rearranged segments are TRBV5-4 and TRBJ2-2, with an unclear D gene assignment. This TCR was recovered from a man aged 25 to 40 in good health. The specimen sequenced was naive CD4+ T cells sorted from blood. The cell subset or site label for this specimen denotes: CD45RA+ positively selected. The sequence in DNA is TGTGCCAGCAGCTTGGACCCAACCGGGGAGCTGTTTTTT. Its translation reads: CASSLDPTGELFF.